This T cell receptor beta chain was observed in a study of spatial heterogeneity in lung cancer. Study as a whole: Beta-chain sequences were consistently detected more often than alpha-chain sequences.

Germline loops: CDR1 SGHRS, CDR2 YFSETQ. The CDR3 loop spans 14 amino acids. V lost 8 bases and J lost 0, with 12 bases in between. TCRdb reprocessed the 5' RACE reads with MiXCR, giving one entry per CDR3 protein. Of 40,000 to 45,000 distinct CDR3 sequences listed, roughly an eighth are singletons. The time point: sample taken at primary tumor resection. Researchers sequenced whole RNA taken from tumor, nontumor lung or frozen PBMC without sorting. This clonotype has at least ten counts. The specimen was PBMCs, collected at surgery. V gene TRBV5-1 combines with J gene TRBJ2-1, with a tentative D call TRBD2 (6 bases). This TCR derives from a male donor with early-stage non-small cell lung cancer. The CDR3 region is CASSPGVSYNEQFF. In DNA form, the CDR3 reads TGCGCCAGTTCACCGGGGGTCTCCTACAATGAGCAGTTCTTC.